The clone carrying this TCR beta chain has only a few counts. TCRdb independently ran MiXCR on the RT-PCR reads; one entry per CDR3 protein. Altogether hundreds of thousands of distinct CDR3 sequences are present, 14% being singletons, with the ten largest covering 3% to 4.5%. This CDR3 is 15 amino acids long. Germline lookup yields CDR1 KGHDR and CDR2 SFDVKD. V shed 3 bases and J shed 1 base, with 11 bases lying between them. What was sequenced was memory CD4+ T cells from blood. This clonotype originated in a female donor in good health, serving as a healthy control. This chain links TRBV24-1 with TRBJ1-1; possibly TRBD1 for D (6 bases). For the CDR3, the DNA is TGTGCCACCAGTGATCCTAGGGGGTCGAACACTGAAGCTTTCTTT. This codes for CATSDPRGSNTEAFF.